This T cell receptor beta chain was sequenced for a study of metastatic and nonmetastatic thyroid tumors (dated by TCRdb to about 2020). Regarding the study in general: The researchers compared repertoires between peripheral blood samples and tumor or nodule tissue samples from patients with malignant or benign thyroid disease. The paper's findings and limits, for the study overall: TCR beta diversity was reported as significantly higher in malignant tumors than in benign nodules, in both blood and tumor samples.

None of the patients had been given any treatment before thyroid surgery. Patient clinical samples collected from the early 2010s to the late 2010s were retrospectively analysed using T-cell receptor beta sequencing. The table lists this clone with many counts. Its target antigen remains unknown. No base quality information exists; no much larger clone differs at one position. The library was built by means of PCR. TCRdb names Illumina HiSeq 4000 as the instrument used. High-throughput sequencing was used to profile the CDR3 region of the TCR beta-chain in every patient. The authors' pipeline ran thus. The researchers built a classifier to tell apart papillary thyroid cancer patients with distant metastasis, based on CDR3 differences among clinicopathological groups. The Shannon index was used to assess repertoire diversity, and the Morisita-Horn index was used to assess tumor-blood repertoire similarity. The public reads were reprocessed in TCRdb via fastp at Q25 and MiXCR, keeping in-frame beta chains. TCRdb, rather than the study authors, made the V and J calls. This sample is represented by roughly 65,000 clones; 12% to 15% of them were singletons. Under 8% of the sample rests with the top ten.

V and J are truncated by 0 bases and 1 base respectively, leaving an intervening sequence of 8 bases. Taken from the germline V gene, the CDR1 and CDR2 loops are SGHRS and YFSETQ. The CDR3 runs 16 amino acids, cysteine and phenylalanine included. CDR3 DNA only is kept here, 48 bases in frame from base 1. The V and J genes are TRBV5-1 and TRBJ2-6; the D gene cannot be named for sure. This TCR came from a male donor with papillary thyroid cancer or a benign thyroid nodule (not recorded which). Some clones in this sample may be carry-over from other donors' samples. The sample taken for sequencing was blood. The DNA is TGCGCCAGCAGCTTGGTGGCCGGGTCTGGGGCCAACGTCCTGACTTTC. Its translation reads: CASSLVAGSGANVLTF.